This TCR beta chain is drawn from a study of graft-versus-host responses after intestinal transplantation. This CDR3 region has 14 residues. Deletions cut 3 bases from V and 3 bases from J, with 12 bases between. The V gene's germline CDR1 is KGHSH and CDR2 LQKENI. Concerning this clone: Its antigen is unidentified.

The study's findings and limits: Some GvH clones were seen earlier in gut or blood, suggesting intestinal origin.

Libraries were prepared by immunoSEQ multiplex PCR; TCRdb keeps only in-frame clonotypes and omits some of them. The data contain about 97,000 clones, 80% to 95% of them singletons. This specimen was PBMCs, taken roughly 410 days after intestinal transplant. The gene calls are TRBV18 and TRBJ2-7; tentatively, D is TRBD1 or TRBD2 (5 bases each). The receptor was derived from a human patient who received an intestinal transplant, so some T cells may come from the graft donor. CDR3 sequence reads: CASSPPLGGYEQYF. Here the CDR3 DNA reads TGTGCCAGCTCACCCCCACTTGGGGGCTACGAGCAGTACTTC. Looking up the rest from reference TRBV18 and TRBJ2-7 gives the full variable domain: NAGVMQNPRHLVRRRGQEARLRCSPMKGHSHVYWYRQLPEEGLKFMVYLQKENIIDESGMPKERFSAEFPKEGPSILRIQQVVRGDSAAYFCASSPPLGGYEQYFGPGTRLTVT.